The rows below give T cell receptor beta chains drawn from one sample of a study of blood T cell repertoires in COVID-19. Assay used: immunoSEQ multiplex PCR; TCRdb lists only in-frame clones, some missing. The data show about 200,000 clones, approximately 81% seen once. What was sequenced was peripheral blood. The source of these receptors is a woman older than 75 with acute or convalescent COVID-19. CDR3s include the opening cysteine and the closing phenylalanine or tryptophan. The D gene is left open where the match is weak. Rows give clone size only sometimes, using once, few, many, or a class for an expanded clone.

d_gene	abundance	v_gene	j_gene	len	CDR3aa	CDR3nt
.	.	TRBV30	TRBJ1-5	13	CAWSPGSGEPQHF	TGTGCCTGGTCACCAGGGTCTGGGGAGCCCCAGCATTTT
.	.	TRBV4-1	TRBJ1-3	18	CASSQDTLDSMAGNTIYF	TGCGCCAGCAGCCAAGATACCCTAGACTCCATGGCTGGAAACACCATATATTTT
.	.	TRBV2	TRBJ2-6	18	CASSNQGHLLSGANVLTF	TGTGCCAGCAGTAACCAGGGACACCTCCTCTCTGGGGCCAACGTCCTGACTTTC
.	.	TRBV19	TRBJ2-5	14	CASSIRDYQETQYF	TGTGCCAGTAGTATTCGGGACTACCAAGAGACCCAGTACTTC
TRBD1	.	TRBV7-7	TRBJ2-7	18	CASSQTGEVVETIYEQYF	TGTGCTAGCAGCCAGACAGGGGAGGTAGTAGAGACGATCTACGAGCAGTACTTC
TRBD1	.	TRBV28	TRBJ2-7	14	CASSPGTAPYEQYF	TGTGCCAGCAGCCCCGGGACAGCCCCCTACGAGCAGTACTTC
.	few	TRBV4-2	TRBJ1-4	15	CASSQEKAGTRKLFF	TGTGCCAGCAGCCAAGAGAAGGCAGGGACTAGAAAACTGTTTTTT
TRBD2	.	TRBV10-3	TRBJ2-7	15	CAISDVAGPSYEQYF	TGTGCCATCAGCGATGTAGCGGGACCCTCCTACGAGCAGTACTTC
.	.	TRBV18	TRBJ1-1	13	CASSLDPLGPAFF	TGTGCCAGCTCACTAGATCCTTTGGGGCCGGCTTTCTTT
.	few	TRBV19	TRBJ1-3	15	CASSIQQGFGNTIYF	TGTGCCAGTAGTATACAACAGGGATTTGGAAACACCATATATTTT
.	.	TRBV6-1	TRBJ1-2	14	CASSEHGAAYGYTF	TGTGCCAGCAGTGAACATGGGGCCGCCTATGGCTACACCTTC
.	.	TRBV19	TRBJ1-2	13	CASRPDRDYGYTF	TGTGCCAGTAGACCCGACAGAGACTATGGCTACACCTTC
TRBD1	.	TRBV5-1	TRBJ1-1	15	CASSGNAGGGTEAFF	TGCGCCAGCAGCGGAAACGCAGGGGGTGGTACTGAAGCTTTCTTT
.	.	TRBV5-1	TRBJ1-2	13	CASSLDPVYGYTF	TGCGCCAGCAGCTTGGATCCCGTCTATGGCTACACCTTC
.	.	TRBV5-1	TRBJ1-6	13	CASSFTGNSPLHF	TGCGCCAGCAGCTTCACAGGGAATTCACCCCTCCACTTT
TRBD2	.	TRBV2	TRBJ2-3	17	CASSDLGLAGNTDTQYF	TGTGCCAGCAGTGATCTGGGACTAGCGGGTAACACAGATACGCAGTATTTT
.	.	TRBV6-2/TRBV6-3	TRBJ2-2	16	CASSRPLTGNTGELFF	TGTGCCAGCAGCCGCCCCCTTACAGGGAACACCGGGGAGCTGTTTTTT
TRBD2	.	TRBV6-1	TRBJ2-1	16	CASSEASSGGHNEQFF	TGTGCCAGCAGTGAAGCCTCTAGCGGGGGCCACAATGAGCAGTTCTTC
.	.	TRBV19	TRBJ2-3	15	CASSYGTLSTDTQYF	TGTGCCAGTAGTTACGGGACTCTCAGCACAGATACGCAGTATTTT
TRBD2	many	TRBV5-4	TRBJ2-1	13	CASSFSGNGEQFF	TGTGCCAGCAGCTTTAGCGGGAACGGTGAGCAGTTCTTC
.	.	TRBV6-5	TRBJ2-1	16	CASSYGGGGPYNEQFF	TGTGCCAGCAGTTACGGTGGCGGGGGCCCCTACAATGAGCAGTTCTTC
TRBD2	once	TRBV7-7	TRBJ2-5	16	CASSILAGGGQETQYF	TGTGCTAGCAGCATTTTAGCGGGAGGGGGCCAAGAGACCCAGTACTTC
TRBD1	.	TRBV30	TRBJ1-5	15	CAWSGRTGWDQPQHF	TGTGCCTGGAGTGGAAGGACAGGGTGGGATCAGCCCCAGCATTTT
.	.	TRBV7-3	TRBJ2-3	14	CASSSGLLTDTQYF	TGTGCCAGCAGCTCGGGACTGCTCACAGATACGCAGTATTTT
.	.	TRBV11-3	TRBJ1-1	15	CASSLFGGLATEAFF	TGTGCCAGCAGCTTATTCGGGGGTTTGGCCACTGAAGCTTTCTTT
TRBD2	.	TRBV10-3	TRBJ2-1	15	CAISGSTSGGAKQFF	TGTGCCATCAGTGGTTCAACTAGCGGGGGGGCAAAGCAGTTCTTC
TRBD1	.	TRBV6-5	TRBJ1-1	14	CASNRDRTDTEAFF	TGTGCCAGCAATCGGGACAGGACGGACACTGAAGCTTTCTTT
.	.	TRBV28	TRBJ2-3	15	CASSPPTSGVDTQYF	TGTGCCAGCAGTCCGCCGACTTCGGGGGTGGATACGCAGTATTTT